The rows below give T cell receptor beta chains drawn from one sample of a study of identical twins. TCRdb recomputed calls from the 5' RACE reads with MiXCR, one row per CDR3 protein. The sample shows fewer than 550,000 distinct CDR3 sequences, around an eighth of them seen only once. The same data also contributed to another study, on yellow fever vaccine responses in identical twins.

The sequencing sample was made of CD4+ T cells sorted from blood. The source of these receptors is a woman between 18 and 29 years old in good health. Each CDR3 is given with its conserved first and last residue. The order of the fields is V gene, J gene, CDR3 protein.

V: TRBV3-1
J: TRBJ2-1
CDR3: CASSPNKAYNEQFF

V: TRBV6-2/TRBV6-3
J: TRBJ2-6
CDR3: CASSIPGRSVLTF

V: TRBV12-3/TRBV12-4
J: TRBJ1-5
CDR3: CASSLAIGGNQPQHF

V: TRBV6-5
J: TRBJ2-7
CDR3: CASSYSSGQAAYEQYF

V: TRBV7-3
J: TRBJ2-3
CDR3: CASSTTGGTDTQYF

V: TRBV12-3/TRBV12-4
J: TRBJ2-7
CDR3: CASSFRTLVSYEQYF

V: TRBV10-3
J: TRBJ2-5
CDR3: CAISEPGQGEETQYF

V: TRBV7-8
J: TRBJ2-7
CDR3: CASSLFDRGYLYEQYF

V: TRBV5-1
J: TRBJ2-7
CDR3: CASSTVGGDHEQYF

V: TRBV12-5
J: TRBJ1-1
CDR3: CASGLGEGRTEAFF

V: TRBV30
J: TRBJ2-1
CDR3: CAWTLRVDNEQFF

V: TRBV7-2
J: TRBJ2-5
CDR3: CASSLGQMETQYF

V: TRBV5-1
J: TRBJ2-3
CDR3: CASRTPDRLGSTDTQYF

V: TRBV10-3
J: TRBJ2-2
CDR3: CAIYRGTANTGELFF

V: TRBV7-6
J: TRBJ2-5
CDR3: CASSSGDRETQYF

V: TRBV3-1
J: TRBJ2-1
CDR3: CASSGGAYNEQFF

V: TRBV28
J: TRBJ2-7
CDR3: CASSTGGQGTYEQYF

V: TRBV20-1
J: TRBJ2-2
CDR3: CSASKGPSNTGELFF

V: TRBV20-1
J: TRBJ2-3
CDR3: CSADEQIAGGTTDTQYF

V: TRBV5-1
J: TRBJ2-7
CDR3: CASSARQGARYEQYF

V: TRBV7-9
J: TRBJ1-1
CDR3: CASSQDRVGTEAFF

V: TRBV5-6
J: TRBJ2-6
CDR3: CASSLGGRGANVLTF

V: TRBV29-1
J: TRBJ1-2
CDR3: CSVEQGSYGYTF

V: TRBV25-1
J: TRBJ2-1
CDR3: CASSEWPSESSALYNEQFF

V: TRBV10-3
J: TRBJ1-2
CDR3: CAISDTGQNYGYTF

V: TRBV6-2/TRBV6-3
J: TRBJ2-7
CDR3: CASRNPGQGSYEQYF

V: TRBV20-1
J: TRBJ2-7
CDR3: CSARDPATGDSYEQYF